These 10 T cell receptor beta chains were sequenced from one sample in a study of T cells in tuberculosis. Only in-frame clones appear in the TCRdb table, and some are missing; sequencing was by immunoSEQ multiplex PCR. The data show around 60,000 clones, with 65% to 90% seen just once and around 13% held by the top ten. Cells were sorted from thawed PBMC rested overnight and stained with GMM-loaded CD1B tetramer, viability dye and anti-CD3. CD1B tetramers were loaded with Rhodococcus equi-derived C32 glucose monomycolate. The sample was CD1b-GMM tetramer-negative cells sorted from PBMCs. The source of these receptors is an adult woman with latent tuberculosis.

This clone was seen more than once but under ten times. The conserved final phenylalanine or tryptophan is absent from the CDR3, which likely points to a read error. No DNA is shown, since the ends of the CDR3 on it are uncertain; the CDR3 is the one TCRdb lists. The chain joins TRBV23-1 to TRBJ1-2. TRBV23-1 qualifies as an ORF whose function is uncertain. A total of 9 residues make up the CDR3, ends included. CDR3 loop: CASRPGRAG.

The gene calls are TRBV7-8 and TRBJ2-3, with D tentatively TRBD2 (5 bases). This CDR3 contains 16 residues. Germline-derived CDR1 and CDR2 are SGHVS and FQNEAQ. V dropped 0 bases and J dropped 4 bases, with 14 bases sitting between them. In DNA, the CDR3 is TGTGCCAGCAGCTTAGCGCGAGGTATAGCGTCAGATACGCAGTATTTT. It specifies CASSLARGIASDTQYF.

J is TRBJ2-7 and V is TRBV28, with 7 positions matching TRBD1. Unmatched junction bases numbered 6, after V lost 4 bases and J lost 3 bases. Germline lookup yields CDR1 MDHEN and CDR2 SYDVKM. The length of the CDR3 is 14 residues. The CDR3 loop reads CASSSWDRFYEQYF. The CDR3 bases are TGTGCCAGCAGTTCATGGGACAGATTCTACGAGCAGTACTTC.

The V call is TRBV19, the J call TRBJ1-1, with 7 bases matching TRBD1. Germline assignment: CDR1 LNHDA and CDR2 SQIVND (reference sequence). CDR3 length: 11 residues. Germline trimming cut 7 bases from V and 11 bases from J; bases unmatched to any gene: 7. CDR3 DNA sequence: TGTGCCAGTATAGGGGGCCGCGAGGCTTTCTTT. Encoded protein: CASIGGREAFF.

The V gene is TRBV7-2, the J gene TRBJ1-5, with a tentative D call TRBD1 (6 bases). This CDR3 has 13 residues. Trimming removed 3 bases at V and 4 bases at J, with 7 bases between. Germline CDR1 SGHTA, CDR2 FQGNSA. This chain's CDR3 is CASSFQGNQPQHF. CDR3 nucleotides: TGTGCCAGCAGCTTTCAGGGGAATCAGCCCCAGCATTTT.

The chain combines TRBV18 with TRBJ2-3; 8 positions match TRBD2. The CDR3 is 17 residues long. CDR1 and CDR2 from the germline V gene are KGHSH and LQKENI. The ends lost 1 base at V and 4 bases at J; junction bases unmatched: 10. The CDR3 bases are TGTGCCAGCTCACCACAAAGAAGCGGGAGTGGCTCAGATACGCAGTATTTT. It translates to CASSPQRSGSGSDTQYF.

This sequence joins TRBV6-5 and TRBJ1-2, with D perhaps TRBD1 (5 bases). V lost 0 bases to trimming and J lost 4 bases, with 15 bases between them. CDR1 is MNHEY, CDR2 SVGAGI, per germline. This CDR3 comprises 16 residues. CDR3: CASSYSLKGAVYGYTF. In nucleotides, the CDR3 is TGTGCCAGCAGTTACTCCCTTAAAGGGGCTGTCTATGGCTACACCTTC.

The V gene is TRBV5-6, the J gene TRBJ1-2, with 10 bases lining up with TRBD1. Germline CDR1 reads SGHDT; CDR2 reads YYEEEE. Trimming cost V 1 base and J 8 bases; bases outside gene matches: 11. The length of the CDR3 is 16 residues. CDR3 sequence (DNA): TGTGCCAGCAGCTTGCCCCTGACAGGGGGCGCAAAGGGCTACACCTTC. Amino acids: CASSLPLTGGAKGYTF.

The chain uses TRBV6-5 and TRBJ1-1; D is unclear. There are 13 residues in the CDR3. Trimming shortened V by 6 bases and J by 5 bases, and 13 bases separated the two germline ends. Germline V lookup: CDR1 MNHEY, CDR2 SVGAGI. The CDR3 DNA sequence: TGTGCCAGCAGCCTTGACTGGAGGACTGAAGCTTTCTTT. This translates into CASSLDWRTEAFF.

J is TRBJ2-3 and V is TRBV4-3; TRBD1 aligns across 8 bases. After removal of 2 bases from V and 2 bases from J, the junction contained 6 bases not matched to a gene. Looked up from germline, CDR1 is LGHNA and CDR2 is YSLEER. The CDR3 sequence is 16 residues long. The DNA of the CDR3 is TGCGCCAGCAGCCAACATACAGGGGGGTTCACAGATACGCAGTATTTT. This encodes CASSQHTGGFTDTQYF.